This record looks at one TCR beta chain sequence and its context. Its antigen is unknown. Exclusion of a patient followed from autoimmune disease history or systemic immunosuppression. The data were taken from a study of OX40 agonist ivuxolimab in advanced cancers. Background on the study: Patients in dose escalation had liver, melanoma, kidney or head and neck cancers.

Findings and limits, study-wide: The study found that CD8+ T cells averaged more expanded clones than CD4+. Both blood CD4+ and CD8+ T cells showed clonal growth by week 6 at 0.1 to 3.0 mg/kg.

The data were produced by immunoSEQ multiplex PCR, yet TCRdb's version contains in-frame clones alone and is incomplete. This table has 70,000 to 80,000 clones, 88% appearing once. This TCR derives from an adult with an advanced solid tumor such as melanoma, head and neck, liver or kidney cancer. The sequences come from CD4+ or CD8+ T cells sorted from blood, collected in a trial of the OX40 agonist ivuxolimab.

The CDR3 DNA sequence: TGTGCCAGCAGCTTAGCGGGAGGTAACATGAACACTGAAGCTTTCTTT. Amino acids: CASSLAGGNMNTEAFF. The chain employs TRBV7-8 and TRBJ1-1; D ambiguous. The ends were cut back, 0 bases at V and 0 bases at J, with 11 bases in the middle. The CDR3 sequence is 16 residues long. CDR1 SGHVS and CDR2 FQNEAQ come from the germline V gene.